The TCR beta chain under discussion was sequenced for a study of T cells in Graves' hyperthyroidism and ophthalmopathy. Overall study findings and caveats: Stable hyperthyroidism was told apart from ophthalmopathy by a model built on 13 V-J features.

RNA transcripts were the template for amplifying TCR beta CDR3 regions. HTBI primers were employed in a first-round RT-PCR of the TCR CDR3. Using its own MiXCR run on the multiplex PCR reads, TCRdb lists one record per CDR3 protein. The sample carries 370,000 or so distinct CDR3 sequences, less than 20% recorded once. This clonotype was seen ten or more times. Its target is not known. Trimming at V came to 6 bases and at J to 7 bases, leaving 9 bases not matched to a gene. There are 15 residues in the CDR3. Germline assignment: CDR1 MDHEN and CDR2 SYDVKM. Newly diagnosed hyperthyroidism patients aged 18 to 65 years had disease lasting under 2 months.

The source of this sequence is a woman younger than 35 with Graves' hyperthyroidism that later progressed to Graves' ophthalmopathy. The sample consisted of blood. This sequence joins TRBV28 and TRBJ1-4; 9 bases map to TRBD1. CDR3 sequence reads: CASSQQGAGGEKLFF. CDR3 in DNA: TGTGCCAGCAGCCAACAGGGGGCCGGAGGTGAAAAACTGTTTTTT.